The rows below give T cell receptor beta chains drawn from one sample of a study of OX40 agonist ivuxolimab in advanced cancers. TCRdb's copy holds only in-frame clones and misses some; the assay was immunoSEQ multiplex PCR. The sample has around 60,000 clones; 84% are singletons. The specimen comprised CD4+ or CD8+ T cells sorted from blood, sampled in a trial of the OX40 agonist ivuxolimab. The receptors come from an adult with an advanced solid tumor such as melanoma, head and neck, liver or kidney cancer. Both conserved end residues are part of each CDR3. A D gene is named only where the DNA matches it firmly. Size is stated for part of the rows, as once, few or many counts, or as a class when the clone is expanded.

j_call v_call cdr3_length d_call clone_size cdr3_nt cdr3_aa
TRBJ1-2 TRBV25-1 14 NA NA TGTGCCAGCAGCGCGTTCGATGACAGAAATGGCTACACCTTC CASSAFDDRNGYTF
TRBJ2-7 TRBV2 14 NA NA TGTGCCAGCAGTAGCCGGGACATTGCCTACGAGCAGTACTTC CASSSRDIAYEQYF
TRBJ2-1 TRBV28 15 NA NA TGTGCCAGCACCACCGTGGGAGTCGGCTACAATGAGCAGTTCTTC CASTTVGVGYNEQFF
TRBJ2-5 TRBV20-1 11 NA NA TGCAGTGCTAGGGCCTTGGACGGACAGTACTTC CSARALDGQYF
TRBJ1-1 TRBV23-1 15 NA NA TGCGCCAGCAGTCTAAAACAGGGTGGGAACACTGAAGCTTTCTTT CASSLKQGGNTEAFF
TRBJ1-2 TRBV28 11 NA NA TGTGCCAGCAGTGCATCGGGGGGCTACACCTTC CASSASGGYTF
TRBJ1-1 TRBV28 14 TRBD1 NA TGTGCCAGCAGTCAATCTCTCGGACAGGCTGAAGCTTTCTTT CASSQSLGQAEAFF
TRBJ1-6 TRBV5-1 15 NA NA TGCGCCAGCAGCCTGGGGACGGCGGATAATTCACCCCTCCACTTT CASSLGTADNSPLHF
TRBJ1-3 TRBV19 13 NA NA TGTGCCAGTACCAAGACCAGTGGAAACACCATATATTTT CASTKTSGNTIYF
TRBJ1-4 TRBV4-1 14 NA NA TGCGCCAGCAGCCAAATCCCCGCGGGTGAAAAACTGTTTTTT CASSQIPAGEKLFF
TRBJ1-1 TRBV9 15 NA NA TGTGCCAGCAGCGTAAGTTCGGGCAAGAACACTGAAGCTTTCTTT CASSVSSGKNTEAFF
TRBJ2-2 TRBV5-1 14 NA NA TGCGCCAGCAGCCCGAGGACAGCTAACGGGGAGCTGTTTTTT CASSPRTANGELFF
TRBJ2-1 TRBV7-9 16 TRBD2 once TGTGCCAGCACCGACCTAGCGGGAGGAAATGGGAATGAGCAGTTCTTC CASTDLAGGNGNEQFF
TRBJ1-5 TRBV28 17 NA few TGTGCCAGCAGTTTGGTGGGAGGGGGAGGAGGCAATCAGCCCCAGCATTTT CASSLVGGGGGNQPQHF
TRBJ2-3 TRBV19 13 NA NA TGTGCCAGTAGTGAAACTATCACAGATACGCAGTATTTT CASSETITDTQYF
TRBJ2-1 TRBV5-1 15 NA once TGCGCCAGCAGCACCGCCCCGGGACTGCTAAATGAGCAGTTCTTC CASSTAPGLLNEQFF
TRBJ1-3 TRBV7-9 14 NA NA TGTGCCAGCAGCGCCCCCAGGGTAGGAAACACCATATATTTT CASSAPRVGNTIYF
TRBJ1-5 TRBV4-1 14 NA NA TGCGCCAGCAGTCAACAGGGAAGCAATCAGCCCCAGCATTTT CASSQQGSNQPQHF
TRBJ2-3 TRBV9 12 NA NA TGTGCCAGCAGCGTAGCCGGGGATACGCAGTATTTT CASSVAGDTQYF
TRBJ2-7 TRBV11-2 13 TRBD1 NA TGTGCCAGCAGCTGGGACAGCTCCTACGAGCAGTACTTC CASSWDSSYEQYF
TRBJ1-1 TRBV19 13 NA NA TGTGCCAGTAGCAAGGGGTCGACGAGTGAAGCTTTCTTT CASSKGSTSEAFF
TRBJ1-5 TRBV28 12 NA NA TGTGCCAGCACCTCTCGGAATCAGCCCCAGCATTTT CASTSRNQPQHF
TRBJ2-1 TRBV5-4 16 NA few TGTGCCAGCAGCCCGAGAGGGGTCAGCTCCTACAATGAGCAGTTCTTC CASSPRGVSSYNEQFF
TRBJ1-4 TRBV2 15 NA NA TGTGCCAGCAGTCGCGAGGGTGCAACTAATGAAAAACTGTTTTTT CASSREGATNEKLFF
TRBJ2-2 TRBV13 14 NA once TGTGCCAGCAGCATCTATCAGGGCACCGGGGAGCTGTTTTTT CASSIYQGTGELFF
TRBJ1-2 TRBV4-2 18 NA few NA CASSQDRPGYTFVGGYTF
TRBJ1-4 TRBV2 14 TRBD1 few TGTGCCAGCAGTGACGGGACAGCTAATGAAAAACTGTTTTTT CASSDGTANEKLFF
TRBJ2-5 TRBV19 12 NA NA TGTGCTACAGGAAAAAGGGGGGAGACCCAGTACTTC CATGKRGETQYF
TRBJ2-7 TRBV29-1 12 NA NA TGCAGCGTTGAGAGGGGTGGCGACGAGCAGTACTTC CSVERGGDEQYF
TRBJ1-1 TRBV4-3 14 NA few TGCGCCAGCAGCCAAGAATCCATCTCCGCTGAAGCTTTCTTT CASSQESISAEAFF
TRBJ2-3 TRBV5-4 17 TRBD2 NA TGTGCCAGCAGCTCTTTACTAGCGGGGGCAAGCACAGATACGCAGTATTTT CASSSLLAGASTDTQYF